This passage covers 17 T cell receptor beta chains from one sample sequenced in a study of cytomegalovirus exposure and HLA in healthy donors. Both 60 Vbeta primers and 13 Jbeta primers went into the PCR. Using immunoSEQ multiplex PCR, the repertoire was profiled, and TCRdb retains in-frame clones only, with some absent. The sample carries some 190,000 clones, around 85% recorded once. The sequencing input was PBMCs. The receptors were sampled from a boy aged 2 to 10 in good health and CMV-seronegative.

V usage is TRBV6-6 and J usage is TRBJ1-2, with D hard to call. Germline values: CDR1 MNHNY, CDR2 SVGAGI (reference sequence). The CDR3 contains 15 residues. Trimming removed 1 base at V and 1 base at J, with 10 bases between. The CDR3 reads CASSYFSRGNYGYTF. The CDR3 region has the DNA TGTGCCAGCAGTTACTTCAGTAGAGGTAACTATGGCTACACCTTC.

The genes are TRBV7-9 and TRBJ2-1, with D maybe TRBD2 (5 bases). The germline gives CDR1 SEHNR, CDR2 FQNEAQ (reference sequence). The CDR3 is made up of 13 amino acids. The CDR3 nucleotides are TGTTCCATCCCAGCATTCGGGGACAATGAGCAGTTCTTC. Protein sequence: CSIPAFGDNEQFF.

The chain carries TRBV7-9 and TRBJ2-3, with TRBD1 matching 7 bases. The CDR3 length is 14 residues. Germline CDR1 and CDR2: SEHNR and FQNEAQ (reference sequence). J was trimmed by 4 bases and V by 4 bases; bases with no gene match: 5. The CDR3 DNA follows: TGTGCCAGCAGCTGGGACAGTCGTCCAGATACGCAGTATTTT. Amino acids: CASSWDSRPDTQYF.

J is TRBJ1-1 and V is TRBV19; D unclear. The CDR3 has 13 amino acids. The V end lost 5 bases, the J end lost 0 bases, and 7 bases lay between the germline ends. CDR1 is LNHDA and CDR2 is SQIVND in the germline V gene (reference sequence). The CDR3 here is CASSPLLNTEAFF. The CDR3 DNA follows: TGTGCCAGTAGTCCCCTACTGAACACTGAAGCTTTCTTT.

V gene TRBV28 combines with J gene TRBJ2-1; tentatively, D is TRBD1 (7 bases). Germline assignment: CDR1 MDHEN and CDR2 SYDVKM. CDR3 length: 13 residues. The V end was cut by 10 bases, the J end by 3 bases, with 13 bases between. The CDR3 region has the DNA TGTGCCACCAGGGGGGAGGACTACAATGAGCAGTTCTTC. Translated, it gives CATRGEDYNEQFF.

The V gene is TRBV2, the J gene TRBJ2-2, with a weak D call TRBD2 (5 bases). The germline V gene encodes CDR1 SNHLY and CDR2 FYNNEI. The V end was cut by 9 bases, the J end by 3 bases, with 20 bases between. The CDR3 runs to 16 residues. The CDR3 sequence: CARRVEAGSDTGELFF. In DNA, the CDR3 is TGTGCCAGGCGTGTGGAGGCCGGTTCTGACACCGGGGAGCTGTTTTTT.

The J gene is TRBJ1-5, the V gene TRBV30; 7 nucleotides line up with TRBD1. The germline CDR1 and CDR2 sequences are GTSNPN and SVGIG (reference sequence). The CDR3 contains 16 residues. V was clipped by 1 base and J by 0 bases; unmatched bases: 6. This chain's CDR3 is CAWSANRGVSNQPQHF. The CDR3 DNA follows: TGTGCCTGGAGTGCAAACAGGGGAGTTAGCAATCAGCCCCAGCATTTT.

In this sample, this clone turned up once. V is TRBV7-9 and J is TRBJ1-5, with 8 bases that match TRBD1. Germline CDR1 reads SEHNR; CDR2 reads FQNEAQ (reference sequence). After removal of 6 bases from V and 5 bases from J, the junction contained 0 bases not matched to a gene. This CDR3 has 12 amino acids. CDR3 loop: CASRQGDQPQHF. The CDR3 nucleotides read TGTGCCAGCAGACAGGGGGATCAGCCCCAGCATTTT.

The rearrangement uses TRBV5-1 and TRBJ1-6, with 9 bases fitting TRBD1. V trimming: 5 bases; J trimming: 10 bases; junction bases outside the gene matches: 10. The CDR3 has 15 residues. Germline lookup yields CDR1 SGHRS and CDR2 YFSETQ. The CDR3 loop reads CASRRTGVGGSPLHF. In DNA, the CDR3 is TGCGCCAGCAGGCGGACAGGGGTAGGCGGGTCACCCCTCCACTTT.

This clone was observed once. The V gene is TRBV10-1, the J gene TRBJ2-3; a weak D match, TRBD2 (6 bases). The CDR3 spans 16 residues. Germline CDR1 is WNHNN and CDR2 is SYGVQD (reference sequence). V was clipped by 1 base and J by 5 bases, with 16 bases between them. This CDR3 reads CASSEWTGRAQDTQYF. The CDR3, as DNA: TGCGCCAGCAGTGAGTGGACCGGGAGAGCGCAAGATACGCAGTATTTT.

This clone was seen a single time. The chain is built from TRBV25-1 and TRBJ2-7, with 8 positions matching TRBD2. V dropped 10 bases and J dropped 4; count of bases not matched to a gene: 12. Germline CDR1 reads MGHDK; CDR2 reads SYGVNS. This CDR3 is built from 14 residues. The CDR3 spells CATGRSGRGYEQYF. CDR3 in DNA: TGTGCCACGGGACGAAGCGGGAGAGGTTACGAGCAGTACTTC.

The V call is TRBV28, the J call TRBJ1-5; possible D gene TRBD1, 5 bases. The V gene lost 5 bases and the J gene lost 0 bases, with 17 bases spanning the gap. CDR1 MDHEN and CDR2 SYDVKM come from the germline V gene. CDR3 size: 17 residues. CDR3 in DNA: TGTGCCAGCAGTCCCCAGGGACTGCTAAATAGCAATCAGCCCCAGCATTTT. Its translation: CASSPQGLLNSNQPQHF.

The chain combines TRBV10-2 with TRBJ1-4; 8 bases fit TRBD1. CDR1 and CDR2 (germline): WSHSY, SAAADI. With V trimmed by 2 bases and J by 8 bases, 4 bases remained unmatched. The length of the CDR3 is 14 residues. The CDR3 DNA reads as TGCGCCAGCAGTGAGCGGACAGGGCCGGAAAAACTGTTTTTT. This encodes CASSERTGPEKLFF.

The gene calls are TRBV10-2 and TRBJ2-3; possible D gene TRBD1, 5 bases. V lost 0 bases and J lost 2, with 12 bases in between. The germline CDR1 and CDR2 sequences are WSHSY and SAAADI. The CDR3 sequence is 16 residues long. The CDR3 here is CASSESQGIFTDTQYF. The CDR3 DNA reads TGCGCCAGCAGTGAGTCCCAGGGAATATTCACAGATACGCAGTATTTT.

The chain links TRBV28 to TRBJ1-5; 8 bases agree with TRBD1. V lost 1 base, J lost 0 bases, and 5 bases stayed unmatched. The CDR3 totals 17 residues. Germline V gene data show CDR1 as MDHEN and CDR2 as SYDVKM. DNA of the CDR3: TGTGCCAGCAGTTTATACGACAGGGGAGCTAGCAATCAGCCCCAGCATTTT. It encodes CASSLYDRGASNQPQHF.

The V gene is TRBV7-8, the J gene TRBJ1-1; D gene uncertain. Germline-derived CDR1 and CDR2 are SGHVS and FQNEAQ. The CDR3 loop spans 14 amino acids. V was shortened by 4 bases and J by 0 bases, with 9 bases between the two germline ends. In DNA form, the CDR3 reads TGTGCCAGCAGCTATAGCTCAGTGAACACTGAAGCTTTCTTT. Translating gives CASSYSSVNTEAFF.

This sequence joins TRBV19 and TRBJ2-5, with D perhaps matching TRBD1 (5 bases). CDR3 length: 15 residues. Germline-derived CDR1 and CDR2 are LNHDA and SQIVND (reference sequence). The ends were cut back, 7 bases at V and 2 bases at J, with 17 bases in the middle. This chain's CDR3 is CASTADSSRQETQYF. The DNA for the CDR3 is TGTGCCAGTACGGCTGACAGTTCACGACAAGAGACCCAGTACTTC.